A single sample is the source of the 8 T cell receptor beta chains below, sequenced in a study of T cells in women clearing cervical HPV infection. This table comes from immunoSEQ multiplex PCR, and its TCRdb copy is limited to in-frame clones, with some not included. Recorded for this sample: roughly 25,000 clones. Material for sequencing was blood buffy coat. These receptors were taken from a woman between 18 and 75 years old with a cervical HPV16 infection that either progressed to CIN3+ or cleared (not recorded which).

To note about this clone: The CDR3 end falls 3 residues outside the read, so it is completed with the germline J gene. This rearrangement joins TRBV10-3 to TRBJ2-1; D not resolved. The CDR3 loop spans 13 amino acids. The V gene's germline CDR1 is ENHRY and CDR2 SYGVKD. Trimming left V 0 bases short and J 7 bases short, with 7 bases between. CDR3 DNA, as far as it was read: TGTGCCATCAGTGAGTCCCCCCGGAATGAG. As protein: CAISESPRNE. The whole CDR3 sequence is CAISESPRNEQFF.

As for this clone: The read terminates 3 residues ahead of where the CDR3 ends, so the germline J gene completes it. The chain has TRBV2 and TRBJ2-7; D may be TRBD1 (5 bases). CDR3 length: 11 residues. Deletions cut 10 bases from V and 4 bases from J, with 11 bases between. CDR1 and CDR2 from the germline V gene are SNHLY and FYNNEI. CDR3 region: CATRQFYEQYF. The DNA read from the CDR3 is TGTGCCACCAGACAGTTTTACGAG.

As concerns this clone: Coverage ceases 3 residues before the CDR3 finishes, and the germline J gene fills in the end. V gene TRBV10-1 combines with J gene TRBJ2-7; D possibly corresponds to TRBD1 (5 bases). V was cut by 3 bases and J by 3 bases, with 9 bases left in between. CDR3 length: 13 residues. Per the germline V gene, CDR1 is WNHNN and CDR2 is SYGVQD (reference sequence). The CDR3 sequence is CASSEGADYEQYF. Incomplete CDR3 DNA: TGCGCCAGCAGTGAAGGGGCCGACTACGAG.

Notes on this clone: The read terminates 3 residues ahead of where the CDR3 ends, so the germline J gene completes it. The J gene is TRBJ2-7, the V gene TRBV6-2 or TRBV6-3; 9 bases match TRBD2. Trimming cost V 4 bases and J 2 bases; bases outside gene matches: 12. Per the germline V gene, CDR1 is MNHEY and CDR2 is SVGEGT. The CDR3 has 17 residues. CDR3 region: CASSSEFIAGETYEQYF. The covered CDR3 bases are TGTGCCAGCAGTTCAGAGTTTATAGCGGGAGAGACCTACGAG.

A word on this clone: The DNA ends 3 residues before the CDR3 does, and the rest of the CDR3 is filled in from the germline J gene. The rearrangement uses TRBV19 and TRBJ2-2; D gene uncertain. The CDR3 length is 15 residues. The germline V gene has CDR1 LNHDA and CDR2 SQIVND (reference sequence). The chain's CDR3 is CASATITSTNEKLFF. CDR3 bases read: TGTGCCAGTGCGACGATAACCTCAACTAATGAAAAG.

CDR3 residues: CASSLGQTGNSPLFF. CDR3 DNA, as far as it was read: TGTGCCAGCAGCTTAGGACAGACGGGAAATTCACCA. This sequence joins TRBV7-6 and TRBJ1-4; the D gene is possibly TRBD1 (5 bases). The CDR3 end lies 3 residues beyond the end of the read and is filled in from the germline J gene. Germline loops: CDR1 SGHVS, CDR2 FNYEAQ. The CDR3 covers 15 residues.

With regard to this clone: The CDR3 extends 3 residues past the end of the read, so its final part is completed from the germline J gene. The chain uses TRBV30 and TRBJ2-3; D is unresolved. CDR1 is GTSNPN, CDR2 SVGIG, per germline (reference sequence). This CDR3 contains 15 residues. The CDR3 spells CAWSPRRPGEETQYF. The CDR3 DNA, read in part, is TGTGCCTGGAGTCCCCGCCGGCCAGGCGAAGAGACG. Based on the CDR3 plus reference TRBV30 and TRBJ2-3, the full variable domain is SQTIHQWPATLVQPVGSPLSLECTVEGTSNPNLYWYRQAAGRGLQLLFYSVGIGQISSEVPQNLSASRPQDRQFILSSKKLLLSDSGFYLCAWSPRRPGEETQYFGPGTRLTVL.

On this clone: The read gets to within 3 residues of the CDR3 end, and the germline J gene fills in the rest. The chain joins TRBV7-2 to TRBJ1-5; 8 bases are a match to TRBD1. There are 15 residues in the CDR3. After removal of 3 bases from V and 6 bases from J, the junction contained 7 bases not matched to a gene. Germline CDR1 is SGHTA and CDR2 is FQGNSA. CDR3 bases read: TGTGCCAGCAGCTTTTCGTCAGGGGGCCTTCAGCCC. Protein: CASSFSSGGLQP. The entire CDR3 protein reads CASSFSSGGLQPQHF.